The 12 T cell receptor beta chains reported below all come from one sample, sequenced in a study of blood T cell repertoires in COVID-19. Data came from immunoSEQ multiplex PCR; TCRdb stores just in-frame clones and leaves some out. The sample records about 200,000 clones, 85% being singletons. The sample comprised PBMCs or T cells enriched from blood (not recorded which). The receptors here all came from a man aged 35 to 55 who had recovered from COVID-19.

The J gene is TRBJ2-2, the V gene TRBV9; maybe TRBD1 (5 bases). Trimming took off 0 bases at V and 4 bases at J, with 13 bases between the two ends. Germline V gene sequence: CDR1 SGDLS, CDR2 YYNGEE. The CDR3 consists of 16 residues. CDR3 sequence: CASSVGAGRTTGELFF. For the CDR3, the DNA is TGTGCCAGCAGCGTAGGGGCAGGGCGGACCACCGGGGAGCTGTTTTTT.

This chain connects TRBV19 to TRBJ1-1; D is perhaps TRBD1 (6 bases). The CDR3 runs to 12 residues. Trimming removed 11 bases from V and 1 base from J, with 11 bases in between. Germline V CDR1 and CDR2: LNHDA, SQIVND (reference sequence). CDR3 coding DNA: TGTGCCGTACAGGGCAAGAACACTGAAGCTTTCTTT. Translating it yields CAVQGKNTEAFF. The whole variable domain, remainder taken from reference TRBV19 and TRBJ1-1, is DGGITQSPKYLFRKEGQNVTLSCEQNLNHDAMYWYRQDPGQGLRLIYYSQIVNDFQKGDIAEGYSVSREKKESFPLTVTSAQKNPTAFYLCAVQGKNTEAFFGQGTRLTVV.

The chain recombines TRBV6-5 with TRBJ2-3; the match to TRBD2 covers 7 bases. Germline lookup yields CDR1 MNHEY and CDR2 SVGAGI. The CDR3 length is 14 residues. Trimming at V came to 8 bases and at J to 3 bases, leaving 8 bases not matched to a gene. The CDR3 DNA is TGTGCCAGCGGTTCTGGCGGGAGTACAGATACGCAGTATTTT. It specifies CASGSGGSTDTQYF.

This chain uses TRBV28 with TRBJ1-5; TRBD1 aligns across 10 bases. V shed 5 bases, J shed 7 bases, and the junction held 11 bases outside the gene matches. The germline V gene encodes CDR1 MDHEN and CDR2 SYDVKM. This CDR3 contains 16 residues. Here the CDR3 reads CASSPRDRGRNQPQHF. The CDR3 region has the DNA TGTGCCAGCAGTCCTCGGGACAGGGGAAGGAACCAGCCCCAGCATTTT. Full variable domain (outside the CDR3, taken from reference TRBV28 and TRBJ1-5): DVKVTQSSRYLVKRTGEKVFLECVQDMDHENMFWYRQDPGLGLRLIYFSYDVKMKEKGDIPEGYSVSREKKERFSLILESASTNQTSMYLCASSPRDRGRNQPQHFGDGTRLSIL.

The CDR3 nucleotides read TGTGCCAGCAGCAATCCAAGGACAGGTCCTATGCGGTACGAGCAGTACTTC. Translated, it gives CASSNPRTGPMRYEQYF. The chain joins TRBV21-1 to TRBJ2-7; the tabulated D call, TRBD1, remains unverified against the DNA. TRBV21-1 is assigned pseudogene status. The CDR3 runs to 17 residues.

The chain recombines TRBV7-2 with TRBJ2-4; 7 nucleotides agree with TRBD1. CDR3 length: 15 residues. Per the germline V gene, CDR1 is SGHTA and CDR2 is FQGNSA. J was trimmed by 8 bases and V by 1 base; bases with no gene match: 8. The CDR3 sequence is CASSLDRGGQHIQYF. The CDR3, as DNA: TGTGCCAGCAGCTTAGATAGAGGGGGCCAACACATTCAGTACTTC.

This chain joins TRBV19 and TRBJ1-5; tentative D call: TRBD1 (6 bases). The ends were cut back, 4 bases at V and 5 bases at J, with 12 bases in the middle. Germline lookup yields CDR1 LNHDA and CDR2 SQIVND (reference sequence). The CDR3 totals 14 residues. For the CDR3, the DNA is TGTGCCAGTAGTACTAACACAGGGTATCAGCCCCAGCATTTT. This encodes CASSTNTGYQPQHF.

The J gene is TRBJ2-7, the V gene TRBV2, with TRBD1 matching over 11 bases. This CDR3 spans 15 amino acids. The V segment lost 6 bases and the J segment 5 bases; nucleotides outside the gene matches: 9. CDR1 and CDR2 (germline): SNHLY, FYNNEI. The DNA for the CDR3 is TGTGCCAGCAGGTCACGGGGACAGGGGGACCACGAGCAGTACTTC. It is translated as CASRSRGQGDHEQYF.

J is TRBJ2-1 and V is TRBV7-3; 13 nucleotides agree with TRBD2. From germline, CDR1 is SGHTA and CDR2 FQGTGA. The junction had 5 bases not matched to a gene; V was cut back by 5 bases and J by 7 bases. The CDR3 loop spans 15 amino acids. DNA of the CDR3: TGTGCCAGCAGCCGGACTAGCGGGAGTTTGAATGAGCAGTTCTTC. Translation gives CASSRTSGSLNEQFF.

The V gene is TRBV19, the J gene TRBJ1-1, with TRBD1 as a possible D gene (5 bases). V dropped 9 bases and J dropped 0 bases, with 8 bases sitting between them. Germline CDR1 reads LNHDA; CDR2 reads SQIVND (reference sequence). The CDR3 loop spans 12 amino acids. The CDR3 protein is CASRVMNTEAFF. DNA for the CDR3: TGTGCCAGCAGGGTTATGAACACTGAAGCTTTCTTT.

The chain is built from TRBV19 and TRBJ1-2, with TRBD1 as a possible D gene (6 bases). Trimming took off 3 bases at V and 6 bases at J, with 14 bases between the two ends. In germline, CDR1 is LNHDA, CDR2 SQIVND (reference sequence). This CDR3 spans 14 amino acids. The CDR3 DNA sequence: TGTGCCAGTAGTATGGGCGGGGGCGTTCATGGCTACACCTTC. This codes for CASSMGGGVHGYTF.

The rearrangement joins TRBV23-1 to TRBJ2-7; D is possibly TRBD2 (7 bases). TRBV23-1 is known as an ORF, though its function is uncertain. This CDR3 has 17 residues. V shed 4 bases and J shed 1 base, with 20 bases lying between them. The CDR3 here is CASSRLLDRRGSYEQYF. The DNA of the CDR3 is TGCGCCAGCAGTCGGCTTCTCGACAGGCGGGGGTCCTACGAGCAGTACTTC.